This TCR beta chain was identified in a study of blood T cell repertoires in COVID-19. Study-wide context: From the United States, Italy and Spain came samples of acute and convalescent COVID-19. Sources were T cells, B-cell-depleted T cells, or PBMCs; the material itself was cDNA or gDNA.

Libraries were prepared by immunoSEQ multiplex PCR; TCRdb keeps only in-frame clonotypes and omits some of them. The data show about 310,000 clones, 85% seen once. Participants' own reports of clinical history determined their cohort assignment. There are 13 residues in the CDR3. The germline gives CDR1 LGHDT, CDR2 YNNKEL (reference sequence). Trimming removed 3 bases from V and 7 bases from J; junction bases left unmatched: 2. The rearrangement joins TRBV3-1 (or the pseudogene TRBV3-2) to TRBJ2-2; 7 bases align to TRBD2. The source material was PBMCs or T cells enriched from blood (not recorded which). The sequence came from a young woman who had been exposed to COVID-19. The CDR3 region is CASSQGRGGELFF. The CDR3 DNA is TGTGCCAGCAGCCAGGGGAGGGGCGGGGAGCTGTTTTTT.